This T cell receptor beta chain originates from a study of early T cells in non-severe SARS-CoV-2 infection. Per germline, CDR1 WSHSY and CDR2 SAAADI. The CDR3 is made up of 16 amino acids. Trimming took off 4 bases at V and 1 base at J, with 15 bases between the two ends. At least ten counts were recorded for this clonotype. Its antigen is still unknown. TCRdb reprocessed the 5' RACE reads with MiXCR, giving one entry per CDR3 protein. The sample records 60,000 or so distinct CDR3 sequences, about 12% being singletons. Regarding the study as a whole: VDJdb matches were skewed toward anti-spike CD8 T cell responses.

This clonotype originated in an adult who was a healthcare worker with PCR-confirmed SARS-CoV-2 infection or an uninfected control (not recorded which). The V and J genes are TRBV10-2 and TRBJ2-3; D is perhaps TRBD2 (6 bases). Sequencing was carried out using whole blood. The CDR3 is CASSGRAEGGTDTQYF. Here the CDR3 DNA reads TGCGCCAGCAGTGGACGAGCGGAGGGAGGCACAGATACGCAGTATTTT.